This T cell receptor delta chain derives from a study of gamma-delta T cells after stem cell transplantation. This clone has more than one count but fewer than ten. TCRdb pairs this DNA with a much larger clone's protein that differs at residue 10, likely a read error; the protein shown was translated from the DNA. There are 16 residues in the CDR3. CDR1 is GEAIGNYY, CDR2 EKD, per germline. TCRdb re-processed the RT-PCR reads using CATT. The table lists over 2,000 delta-chain clones, roughly 5% of them singletons. The sample comprised gamma-delta T cells. The chain has TRDV2 and TRDJ3; perhaps TRDD3 as D (6 bases). The TCR was taken from a human donor. It is not recorded whose cells these are; they may come from a transplant donor. CDR3 loop: CACDPVSSWGTRQMFF. The CDR3 bases are TGTGCCTGTGACCCGGTGAGCTCCTGGGGCACCCGACAGATGTTTTTC.